Reported below is one T cell receptor beta chain. The V end was cut by 2 bases, the J end by 0 bases, with 10 bases between. Per germline, CDR1 SGHAT and CDR2 FQNNGV. CDR3 size: 15 residues. This sample is part of a study of cytomegalovirus exposure and HLA in healthy donors. The donors formed part of the approximately 110-subject validation cohort, distinct from the roughly 600-subject first cohort. The protocol was immunoSEQ multiplex PCR, while the TCRdb copy is restricted to in-frame clones and leaves out a portion. The sample holds tens of thousands of clones, 94% seen once. Material: PBMCs. The rearrangement joins TRBV11-2 to TRBJ2-5; a weak D match, TRBD2 (5 bases). The sequence was obtained from a man aged 18 to 30 in good health and CMV-seropositive. Written as DNA, the CDR3 is TGTGCCAGCAGCTTAAGCGGATTGTACCAAGAGACCCAGTACTTC. This sequence encodes CASSLSGLYQETQYF.